The 4 T cell receptor beta chains given below trace back to one sample, sequenced in a study of Graves' ophthalmopathy and Graves' hyperthyroidism. The TCR beta CDR3 regions underwent amplification from RNA transcripts. Second-round multiplex PCR came after a first-round RT-PCR that employed HTBI primers. TCRdb processed the multiplex PCR reads anew with MiXCR; each CDR3 protein has one entry. Seen here are hundreds of thousands of distinct CDR3 sequences, about 47% observed once, and the top ten hold around 43%. Material for sequencing was peripheral blood. The source is an adult man with Graves' ophthalmopathy.

This clonotype has just a few counts. V is TRBV2 and J is TRBJ1-4; D is uncertain. The germline V gene has CDR1 SNHLY and CDR2 FYNNEI. V shed 4 bases and J shed 2 bases, with 14 bases lying between them. The CDR3 has 16 amino acids. DNA for the CDR3: TGTGCCAGCAGTGGTGGGAACTTGGGGACTAATGAAAAACTGTTTTTT. Translation gives CASSGGNLGTNEKLFF.

There are many counts of this clonotype. The chain joins TRBV24-1 to TRBJ2-2; D gene uncertain. The CDR3 extends over 12 amino acids. CDR1 and CDR2 from the germline V gene are KGHDR and SFDVKD. Trimming stripped 4 bases from V and 7 bases from J, with 6 bases between. The CDR3 DNA reads as TGTGCCACCAGTGACATGGGCGGGGAGCTGTTTTTT. Protein: CATSDMGGELFF.

A note on this clonotype: Its ends do not fully match the called genes, so a read error is possible. CDR3 in amino acids: CASGESRLNQPQHF. The CDR3, as DNA: TGTGCCAGCGGTGAGTCCAGGCTCAATCAGCCCCAGCATTTT. The chain carries TRBV2 and TRBJ1-5; D gene ambiguous. Germline assignment: CDR1 SNHLY and CDR2 FYNNEI. The CDR3 has 14 amino acids.

In DNA form, the CDR3 reads TGTGCCACCAGTGTCTCTAGGGGCCTCACCGGGGAGCTGTTTTTT. It encodes CATSVSRGLTGELFF. The chain combines TRBV24-1 with TRBJ2-2; the D gene is possibly TRBD1 (5 bases). V was clipped by 5 bases and J by 4 bases, with 13 bases between them. The CDR3 contains 15 residues. Germline CDR1 and CDR2: KGHDR and SFDVKD.